These 13 T cell receptor beta chains originate from one sample sequenced in a study of blood T cell repertoires in COVID-19. Generated by immunoSEQ multiplex PCR, the TCRdb table keeps only in-frame clones and is missing some. This sample carries over 70,000 clones, roughly 80% of them seen once, and the ten largest clones take around 10%. Specimen: peripheral blood. These receptor sequences come from a woman in her seventies with acute or convalescent COVID-19.

This chain links TRBV18 with TRBJ2-1; unclear D gene. The germline V gene has CDR1 KGHSH and CDR2 LQKENI. V lost 5 bases, J lost 0 bases, and 5 bases lay in between. The CDR3 contains 13 residues. CDR3 residues: CASSFSSYNEQFF. CDR3 bases: TGTGCCAGCTCATTCAGCTCCTACAATGAGCAGTTCTTC.

The gene calls are TRBV6-5 and TRBJ1-3; D uncertain. The germline V gene encodes CDR1 MNHEY and CDR2 SVGAGI. The CDR3 totals 14 residues. Trimming left V 7 bases short and J 3 bases short, with 13 bases between. The CDR3 sequence is CASKTGSGGNTIYF. The CDR3 DNA reads as TGTGCCAGCAAAACGGGGAGTGGTGGAAACACCATATATTTT.

The V gene is TRBV9, the J gene TRBJ1-1; unclear D gene. V was cut by 3 bases and J by 4 bases, with 13 bases left in between. CDR3 length equals 14 residues. Germline CDR1 SGDLS, CDR2 YYNGEE. DNA of the CDR3: TGTGCCAGCAGCGGGACGGGAAGTTTCACTGAAGCTTTCTTT. It specifies CASSGTGSFTEAFF.

The J gene is TRBJ2-5, the V gene TRBV19, with a tentative D call TRBD1 (5 bases). The germline V gene has CDR1 LNHDA and CDR2 SQIVND (reference sequence). The CDR3 loop spans 14 amino acids. Trimming removed 3 bases at V and 4 bases at J, with 12 bases between. The CDR3 nucleotides read TGTGCCAGTAGTATTTCAGGGATGGGAGAGACCCAGTACTTC. It translates to CASSISGMGETQYF.

The rearrangement joins TRBV5-4 to TRBJ2-3, with a possible D match to TRBD2 (5 bases). Trimming stripped 3 bases from V and 4 bases from J, with 9 bases between. The CDR3 covers 13 residues. Germline V CDR1 and CDR2: SGHNT, YYREEE (reference sequence). The DNA for the CDR3 is TGTGCCAGCAGCTCAGAGGGCGCAGATACGCAGTATTTT. This gives the protein CASSSEGADTQYF.

The V call is TRBV10-3, the J call TRBJ1-2; 10 bases agree with TRBD1. The CDR3 sequence is 13 residues long. Germline V lookup: CDR1 ENHRY, CDR2 SYGVKD. V shed 7 bases and J 7 bases; nucleotides not matched to a gene: 6. CDR3 DNA sequence: TGTGCCATCACCGGGACAGGGGTGCGTGGCTACACCTTC. Translated, it gives CAITGTGVRGYTF.

J is TRBJ2-7 and V is TRBV29-1; 11 bases match TRBD1. The V gene's germline CDR1 is SQVTM and CDR2 ANQGSEA. After removal of 4 bases from V and 3 bases from J, the junction contained 2 bases not matched to a gene. CDR3 length: 13 amino acids. CDR3 in amino acids: CSVAGTGGYEQYF. The CDR3 region has the DNA TGCAGCGTTGCTGGGACAGGGGGCTACGAGCAGTACTTC.

The gene calls are TRBV5-6 and TRBJ1-1; 8 bases are shared with TRBD1. Trimming at V came to 4 bases and at J to 5 bases, leaving 10 bases not matched to a gene. The CDR3 sequence is 15 residues long. In germline, CDR1 is SGHDT, CDR2 YYEEEE. CDR3 protein: CASSPPGQGRTEAFF. CDR3 DNA sequence: TGTGCCAGCAGCCCCCCCGGACAGGGCCGTACTGAAGCTTTCTTT.

V and J are TRBV7-2 and TRBJ2-5, with 7 bases aligning to TRBD1. The germline CDR1 and CDR2 sequences are SGHTA and FQGNSA. The ends lost 5 bases at V and 3 bases at J; junction bases unmatched: 3. This CDR3 region has 13 residues. The CDR3 bases are TGTGCCAGCAGCCCGGGGACAGAAGAGACCCAGTACTTC. Translation gives CASSPGTEETQYF.

The V and J genes are TRBV7-9 and TRBJ2-2; 7 bases align to TRBD1. Germline values: CDR1 SEHNR, CDR2 FQNEAQ (reference sequence). V shed 4 bases and J 6 bases; nucleotides not matched to a gene: 5. The CDR3 extends over 14 amino acids. The CDR3 here is CASSSTRGPGELFF. The CDR3 DNA follows: TGTGCCAGCAGCTCTACGAGGGGGCCCGGGGAGCTGTTTTTT.

This clone was counted a single time. The chain joins TRBV6-5 to TRBJ2-7; D may be TRBD1 (6 bases). CDR3 length equals 16 residues. V lost 4 bases and J lost 2, with 18 bases in between. CDR1 MNHEY and CDR2 SVGAGI come from the germline V gene. In nucleotides, the CDR3 is TGTGCCAGCAGTTCGCCGTTTAGGGGGAATCCCTACGAGCAGTACTTC. Translation: CASSSPFRGNPYEQYF.

This chain joins TRBV7-2 and TRBJ1-1, with TRBD1 matching 10 bases. The CDR3 has 16 residues. The germline V gene has CDR1 SGHTA and CDR2 FQGNSA. Trimming cost V 3 bases and J 2 bases; bases outside gene matches: 6. The DNA of the CDR3 is TGTGCCAGCAGCTTTAGGACAGGGGGGCCTAACACTGAAGCTTTCTTT. Protein: CASSFRTGGPNTEAFF.

V gene TRBV11-3 combines with J gene TRBJ2-1; 9 bases are a match to TRBD2. Germline CDR1 and CDR2: SGHNT and YENEEA. The CDR3 is 17 amino acids. V trimming: 2 bases; J trimming: 3 bases; junction bases outside the gene matches: 8. In DNA form, the CDR3 reads TGTGCCAGCAGCTTATCGGCTAGCGGGACCAACTACAATGAGCAGTTCTTC. Translation gives CASSLSASGTNYNEQFF.